What follows is one T cell receptor (beta chain) and its context. The antigen is undetermined. The sample is drawn from a study of vaccination and CD4 T cells after COVID-19. Cultured CD4+ T-cell DNA underwent Oncomine TCR Beta short-read sequencing. TCRdb redid the calling of the PCR reads with MiXCR, one entry per CDR3 protein. The sample consists of almost 20,000 distinct CDR3 sequences, around half of them appearing once. The sample's treatment: roughly 10-day PBMC culture with coronavirus spike peptide pools or control peptides (ViraFEST assay). For ViraFEST, peptide pools expanded antigen-specific T cells, after which the TCRs were sequenced. Sequenced here: CD4+ T cells from blood, cultured in vitro, sampled before SARS-CoV-2 vaccination. The receptor's source is a human donor who had recovered from COVID-19.

The CDR3 region has the DNA TGTGCCAGCAGCTTAGCAGGAGGACTGGGGATCTCCTACGAGCAGTACTTC. Translation: CASSLAGGLGISYEQYF. This chain uses TRBV7-8 with TRBJ2-7; D may be TRBD2 (5 bases). CDR1 is SGHVS, CDR2 FQNEAQ, per germline. The CDR3 is 17 residues long. The ends were cut back, 0 bases at V and 0 bases at J, with 15 bases in the middle.